This T cell receptor (beta chain) is from a study of naive and memory T cell subsets (dated by TCRdb to about 2017). A note on the overall study: According to the figure summarizing the samples, there were 10 blood donors, 7 tuberculin skin test biopsies and 3 saline control biopsies. Skin biopsies were collected from tuberculin skin test sites or from saline-injected control sites and were processed for RNA extraction as previously described. PCR2 was typically a SYBR Green qPCR stopped at a set threshold; low-input samples could instead use end-point PCR (around 6 cycles). Overall study outcomes, separate from this receptor: TCR sequences were reportedly obtained from both types of skin biopsy, with many more TCRs found at tuberculin skin test sites. The larger number of TCRs found at tuberculin skin test sites was interpreted as T cell infiltration of a delayed type IV hypersensitivity reaction. The RNA-based method was acknowledged as potentially sensitive to TCR transcript changes with T cell activation and differentiation. The paper did not give details on skin biopsy collection and RNA processing but referred to earlier studies for those details.

Receptor libraries were prepared by UMI-ligation and nested PCR. The ligated cDNA was amplified in four rounds of PCR with nested alpha and beta constant region primers together with the SP2 primer. For the blood and skin samples, reverse transcription of TCR RNA was done with SuperScript IV along with alpha and beta constant region primers. An oligonucleotide carrying the Illumina SP2 primer and a UMI was ligated to the cDNA 3' end using T4 RNA ligase 1. The 12-nucleotide UMI was composed of two random hexamers separated by an eight-base spacer, which was included to prevent hairpin formation. From the second PCR onward, TCR alpha and beta chain libraries were processed separately, and dual indexing was applied for multiplexing. After pooling, the indexed libraries were analyzed by capillary electrophoresis and sequenced on either an Illumina MiSeq or NextSeq. To boost base diversity and improve cluster recognition, PhiX DNA at 5-7% was spiked into the libraries. As for the original processing: Demultiplexor pulled UMIs out of read 2, joined the UMIs with the TCR sequence from read 1, and separated reads according to sample indices. Decombinator identified V and J genes and V-J junctions and gave each TCR a five-part identifier that included V and J deletions. Collapsinator used UMIs to correct sequencing errors and PCR amplification heterogeneity, yielding UMI-based abundance per TCR. CDR3Translator turned identifiers into nucleotide sequence, translated that sequence into amino acids, and pulled out CDR3 regions based on terminal motifs. Error-corrected alpha and beta TCR counts from blood and skin were compared after normalization to input RNA amount. The raw public data were reprocessed by TCRdb itself: fastp quality trimming at Q25, MiXCR clonotype calling, in-frame beta chains only. All rows with the same CDR3 protein become a single entry with the most common DNA and genes. TCRdb's processing, not the authors' own work, is the source of the V and J calls. The sample data list about 37,000 distinct CDR3 sequences, and approximately 11% of these were observed just once. Roughly 3.9% of the sample belongs to the ten largest clones.

This specimen's treatment or condition label, per the study, means: skin biopsy from PPD injection site in Mantoux-positive individual. Using 3' ligation of a UMI-containing oligonucleotide to TCR cDNA, the study laid out a robust and sensitive protocol to amplify, sequence and analyze TCRs. The tuberculin skin test biopsies were taken from PPD-injected sites in individuals who had a positive Mantoux test. Total RNA, without cell sorting, was DNase treated with RQ1 DNase before reverse transcription, targeting about 1 to 1000 ng input. Libraries were prepared from skin biopsies and whole blood to test how robust the pipeline was in samples where T cells are a minority population. The germline V gene specifies MDHEN as CDR1 and SYDVKM as CDR2. Including cysteine and phenylalanine, the CDR3 has 15 amino acids. This entry keeps only the CDR3 DNA: 45 bases, framed from base 1. The junction shows trimming of 2 bases on V and 0 bases on J, plus 8 bases between the germline ends.

This clonotype was counted between two and nine times. What antigen it recognizes has not been identified. No qualities accompany the bases; no much larger clone lies one base away. The sequence is built from TRBV28 and TRBJ2-1; too little of a D gene remains to name it. The sequence derives from an adult in good health. Sequences were derived from skin, sampled from a tuberculin skin test site. The CDR3 corresponds to CASSLAAISYNEQFF. The sequenced DNA is TGTGCCAGCAGTTTAGCGGCTATCTCCTACAATGAGCAGTTCTTC.